This is a list of T cell receptor beta chains from one sample in a study of blood T cell repertoires in COVID-19. The method was immunoSEQ multiplex PCR; TCRdb's version includes in-frame clones alone and lacks a portion of them. Among 220,000 or so clones, about 79% were seen once, and the ten largest hold roughly 3.5%. The sample was PBMCs or T cells enriched from blood (not recorded which). Receptors were obtained from an older woman who had recovered from COVID-19. Both conserved end residues are part of each CDR3. D genes are given only for firm matches. For some rows the clone size is stated as once, few or many, or as a class when expanded; others skip it.

d_gene	abundance	v_gene	j_gene	CDR3aa	CDR3nt
.	.	TRBV19	TRBJ1-4	CASSIPSHAGEKLFF	TGTGCCAGTAGTATCCCCAGTCATGCGGGTGAAAAACTGTTTTTT
.	.	TRBV6-2/TRBV6-3	TRBJ2-1	CASSRVDYPYNEQFF	TGTGCCAGCAGCCGCGTGGACTATCCCTACAATGAGCAGTTCTTC
.	few	TRBV4-1	TRBJ1-1	CASSQAATGYTEAFF	TGCGCCAGCAGCCAGGCCGCAACAGGGTACACTGAAGCTTTCTTT
TRBD2	.	TRBV7-3	TRBJ2-3	CASSLTSERGYGDTQYF	TGTGCCAGCAGCTTAACGAGCGAGCGGGGGTATGGAGATACGCAGTATTTT
.	few	TRBV18	TRBJ1-4	CASSQSQSNEKLFF	TGTGCCAGCTCACAGTCACAAAGTAATGAAAAACTGTTTTTT
.	.	TRBV12-3/TRBV12-4	TRBJ2-7	CASSSGSEQYF	TGTGCCAGCAGTTCAGGTAGCGAGCAGTACTTC
.	.	TRBV9	TRBJ1-1	CASSGGTEAFF	TGTGCCAGCAGCGGAGGGACAGAAGCTTTCTTT
TRBD1	.	TRBV7-2	TRBJ1-4	CASSLARQGAGKLFF	TGTGCCAGCAGCTTAGCGCGGCAGGGGGCGGGAAAACTGTTTTTT
TRBD2	once	TRBV6-5	TRBJ2-3	CASFSGGTGDTQYF	TGTGCCAGCTTTAGCGGGGGGACTGGAGATACGCAGTATTTT
TRBD1	.	TRBV5-4	TRBJ2-3	CASSLAGQGGTQYF	TGTGCCAGCAGCTTGGCGGGACAGGGAGGTACGCAGTATTTT